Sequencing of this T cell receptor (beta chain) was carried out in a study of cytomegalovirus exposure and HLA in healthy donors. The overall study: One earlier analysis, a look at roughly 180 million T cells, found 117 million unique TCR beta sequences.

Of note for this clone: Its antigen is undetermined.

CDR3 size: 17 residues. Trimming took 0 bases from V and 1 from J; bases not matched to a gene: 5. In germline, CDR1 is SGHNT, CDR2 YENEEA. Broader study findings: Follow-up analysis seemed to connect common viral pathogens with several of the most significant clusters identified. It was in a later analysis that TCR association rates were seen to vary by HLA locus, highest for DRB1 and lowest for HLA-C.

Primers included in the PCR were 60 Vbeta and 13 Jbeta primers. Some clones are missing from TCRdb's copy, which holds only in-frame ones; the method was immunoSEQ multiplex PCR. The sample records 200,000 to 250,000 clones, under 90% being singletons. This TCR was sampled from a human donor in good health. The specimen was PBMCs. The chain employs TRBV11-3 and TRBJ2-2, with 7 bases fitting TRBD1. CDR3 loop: CASSLEAWTGNTGELFF. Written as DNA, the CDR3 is TGTGCCAGCAGCTTAGAGGCGTGGACAGGGAACACCGGGGAGCTGTTTTTT.